This TCR beta chain was sequenced for a study of PD-1 blockade in classical Hodgkin lymphoma. Study information: Nivolumab was given intravenously to patients at 3 mg/kg every 2 weeks.

Every one of the patients relapsed after autologous stem cell transplantation (brentuximab vedotin exposure was variable). Purified CD4+ T cells were obtained from thawed PBMCs through magnetic negative selection. Broader study findings: Lower baseline TCR diversity was reported for newly diagnosed patients than for healthy donors.

The method was immunoSEQ multiplex PCR; TCRdb's version includes in-frame clones alone and lacks a portion of them. The sample lists around 36,000 clones; about nine tenths were seen once. Details on this clone: As yet, its antigen is unknown.

This CDR3 is 12 amino acids long. The germline V and J ends were trimmed by 6 bases and 6 bases, with 10 bases remaining between them. Germline V gene data show CDR1 as MNHNY and CDR2 as SVGAGI (reference sequence). The origin of this receptor is a human donor with classical Hodgkin lymphoma. The V call is TRBV6-6, the J call TRBJ2-3; no reliable D call. Sequenced here: CD4+ T cells from blood, sampled at baseline. CDR3 sequence (DNA): TGTGCCAGCAGCCACGGTTGGGATACGCAGTATTTT. Amino acids: CASSHGWDTQYF.